A selection of T cell receptor beta chains follows, all from one sample in a study of response to subunit inactivated influenza vaccine. Using its own MiXCR run on the RT-PCR reads, TCRdb lists one record per CDR3 protein. This sample has roughly 700,000 distinct CDR3 sequences, with around 13% found just once. The sequencing here drew on PBMCs from blood, taken around two weeks before vaccination. The receptors were sampled from a man between 45 and 60 years old who received an inactivated influenza vaccine. Both conserved end residues are part of each CDR3. The D gene is left open where the match is weak. Only part of the rows carry a size: once, few, many, or a class if the clone is expanded.

clone_size j_call v_call d_call cdr3_aa cdr3_nt
few TRBJ2-2 TRBV12-3/TRBV12-4 NA CASSGPGELFF TGTGCCAGCAGCGGTCCCGGGGAGCTGTTTTTT
many TRBJ2-2 TRBV7-6 NA CASSLGDIKTGELFF TGTGCCAGCAGCTTAGGGGACATCAAGACCGGGGAGCTGTTTTTT
few TRBJ2-7 TRBV4-2 TRBD2 CASSQGGGWNRYEQYF TGTGCCAGCAGCCAAGGCGGGGGGTGGAATAGGTACGAGCAGTACTTC
NA TRBJ1-2 TRBV5-5 NA CASSFVYSENYGYTF TGTGCCAGCAGCTTCGTTTACAGCGAAAACTATGGCTACACCTTC
few TRBJ2-1 TRBV10-1 NA CASSESVGSSYNEQFF TGCGCCAGCAGTGAGTCGGTAGGGAGCTCCTACAATGAGCAGTTCTTC
NA TRBJ2-1 TRBV12-3/TRBV12-4 NA CASSLVIKNEQFF TGTGCCAGCAGTTTAGTCATCAAGAATGAGCAGTTCTTC
few TRBJ2-7 TRBV6-2/TRBV6-3 TRBD2 CASDNGLKPGLASNFYEQYF TGTGCCAGCGATAATGGGCTAAAACCGGGACTAGCGAGCAACTTCTACGAGCAGTACTTC
many TRBJ1-1 TRBV6-1 NA CASSPGAGRHEAEAFF TGTGCCAGCAGTCCTGGGGCAGGCAGGCATGAGGCTGAAGCTTTCTTT
NA TRBJ2-1 TRBV7-7 NA CASSPAFGTAYNEQFF TGTGCTAGCAGCCCCGCCTTCGGGACGGCCTACAATGAGCAGTTCTTC
few TRBJ1-5 TRBV6-2/TRBV6-3 NA CASSYIYREGNQPQHF TGTGCCAGCAGTTACATCTACAGGGAGGGCAATCAGCCCCAGCATTTT
few TRBJ2-3 TRBV19 TRBD2 CASSTSGKTDTQYF TGTGCCAGTAGCACTAGCGGGAAAACAGATACGCAGTATTTT
NA TRBJ2-7 TRBV9 NA CASSVGDTTYEQYF TGTGCCAGCAGCGTAGGGGACACCACCTACGAGCAGTACTTC
many TRBJ2-1 TRBV9 NA CASSVGGGAYNEQFF TGTGCCAGCAGCGTAGGCGGGGGCGCTTACAATGAGCAGTTCTTC
NA TRBJ2-3 TRBV20-1 NA CSASFQGTDTQYF TGCAGTGCTAGTTTTCAGGGCACAGATACGCAGTATTTT
few TRBJ2-2 TRBV11-2 TRBD2 CASSPPAGVGELFF TGTGCCAGCAGCCCCCCCGCGGGAGTCGGGGAGCTGTTTTTT
once TRBJ2-3 TRBV5-1 NA CASSQDSRSHYF TGCGCCAGTAGTCAGGACTCCCGATCGCATTATTTT
few TRBJ2-3 TRBV12-3/TRBV12-4 TRBD1 CASSVRTGWGTDTQYF TGTGCCAGCAGTGTCCGGACAGGGTGGGGCACAGATACGCAGTATTTT
NA TRBJ2-5 TRBV15 NA CATSPRRGQETQYF TGTGCCACCAGCCCCCGCAGGGGCCAAGAGACCCAGTACTTC
many TRBJ2-1 TRBV20-1 NA CSATGTLRNNEQFF TGCAGTGCAACCGGGACACTGAGGAATAATGAGCAGTTCTTC
NA TRBJ2-7 TRBV20-1 NA CSADRDLSYEQYF TGCAGTGCTGATCGGGACTTATCCTACGAGCAGTACTTC
NA TRBJ2-5 TRBV12-2 NA CASRSPIETGERKETQYF TGTGCAAGTCGCTCGCCGATAGAAACAGGGGAAAGAAAAGAGACCCAGTACTTC
NA TRBJ2-3 TRBV25-1 NA CASSEYETDGTDTQYF TGTGCCAGCAGTGAATATGAGACTGACGGCACAGATACGCAGTATTTT
few TRBJ2-1 TRBV5-1 TRBD2 CASSPEGLVGYNEQFF TGCGCCAGCAGCCCGGAAGGACTAGTCGGTTACAATGAGCAGTTCTTC
many TRBJ2-1 TRBV3-1 TRBD2 CASSQRVPGLAGVRNEQFF TGTGCCAGCAGCCAGAGAGTACCGGGACTAGCGGGAGTTCGGAATGAGCAGTTCTTC
NA TRBJ1-2 TRBV2 TRBD1 CASSTGQLNYGYTF TGTGCCAGCAGTACGGGACAGTTAAACTATGGCTACACCTTC
many TRBJ1-3 TRBV9 NA CASSESGLSGNTIYF TGTGCCAGCAGCGAGAGTGGGTTATCTGGAAACACCATATATTTT
many TRBJ1-5 TRBV5-1 NA CASSLEGQLNQPQHF TGCGCCAGCAGCCTGGAAGGCCAGCTCAATCAGCCCCAGCATTTT
NA TRBJ2-1 TRBV20-1 NA CSARDLDSYNEQFF TGCAGTGCTAGAGATCTTGATAGTTACAATGAGCAGTTCTTC
few TRBJ2-7 TRBV29-1 NA CSVLGVTYEQYF TGCAGCGTCCTGGGGGTAACCTACGAGCAGTACTTC
NA TRBJ1-2 TRBV6-5 NA CASSTGPYGYTF TGTGCCAGCAGTACAGGACCTTATGGCTACACCTTC
NA TRBJ2-7 TRBV2 NA CANLNAGAQVGYEQYF TGTGCCAACCTTAACGCAGGGGCGCAGGTGGGCTACGAGCAGTACTTC
NA TRBJ2-2 TRBV5-6 NA CASSLGTTELFF TGTGCCAGCAGCCTAGGGACGACGGAGCTGTTTTTT
many TRBJ2-2 TRBV12-3/TRBV12-4 NA CASSQTNTGELFF TGTGCCAGCAGTCAAACCAACACCGGGGAGCTGTTTTTT
few TRBJ2-1 TRBV6-1 TRBD2 CASSTGLAGGDEQFF TGTGCCAGCAGTACCGGACTAGCGGGAGGGGATGAGCAGTTCTTC
NA TRBJ2-5 TRBV4-2 NA CASSRDLVGETQYF TGTGCCAGCAGCCGCGACTTAGTAGGAGAGACCCAGTACTTC
few TRBJ2-1 TRBV29-1 TRBD2 CSATSGNYNEQFF TGCAGCGCGACTAGCGGGAATTACAATGAGCAGTTCTTC
many TRBJ2-7 TRBV11-2 TRBD2 CASSLAASGSYEQYF TGTGCCAGCAGCTTAGCGGCTAGCGGATCCTACGAGCAGTACTTC
NA TRBJ2-5 TRBV27 NA CASSHTVLAVGETQYF TGTGCCAGCAGCCACACCGTACTAGCCGTAGGAGAGACCCAGTACTTC
many TRBJ2-4 TRBV15 NA CATSSALGILAKNIQYF TGTGCCACCAGCAGCGCCCTAGGGATACTAGCCAAAAACATTCAGTACTTC
NA TRBJ1-1 TRBV20-1 TRBD1 CSARDHRGLNTEAFF TGCAGTGCTAGAGATCACAGGGGATTGAACACTGAAGCTTTCTTT
few TRBJ1-6 TRBV20-1 NA CSARVLGTLNSPLHF TGCAGTGCTAGAGTTTTGGGGACTCTTAATTCACCCCTCCACTTT
few TRBJ2-3 TRBV6-5 TRBD1 CASRLTGGTQYF TGTGCCAGCAGGTTAACAGGGGGGACGCAGTATTTT
NA TRBJ2-2 TRBV9 NA CASSPGTGNTGVLFF TGTGCCAGCAGCCCCGGGACGGGCAACACCGGGGTGCTGTTTTTT